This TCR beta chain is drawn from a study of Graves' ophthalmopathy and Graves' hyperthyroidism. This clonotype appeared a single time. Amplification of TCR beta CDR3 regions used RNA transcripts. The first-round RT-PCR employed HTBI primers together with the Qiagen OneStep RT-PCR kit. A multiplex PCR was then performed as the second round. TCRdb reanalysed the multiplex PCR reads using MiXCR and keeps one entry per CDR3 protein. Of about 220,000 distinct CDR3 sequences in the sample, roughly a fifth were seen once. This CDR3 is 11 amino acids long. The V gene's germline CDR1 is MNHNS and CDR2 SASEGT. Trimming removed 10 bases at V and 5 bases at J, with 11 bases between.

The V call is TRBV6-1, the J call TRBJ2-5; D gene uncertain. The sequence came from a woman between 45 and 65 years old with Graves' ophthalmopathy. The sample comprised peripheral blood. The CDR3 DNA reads TGTGCCACCGACGGGTGGGAGACCCAGTACTTC. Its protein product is CATDGWETQYF.